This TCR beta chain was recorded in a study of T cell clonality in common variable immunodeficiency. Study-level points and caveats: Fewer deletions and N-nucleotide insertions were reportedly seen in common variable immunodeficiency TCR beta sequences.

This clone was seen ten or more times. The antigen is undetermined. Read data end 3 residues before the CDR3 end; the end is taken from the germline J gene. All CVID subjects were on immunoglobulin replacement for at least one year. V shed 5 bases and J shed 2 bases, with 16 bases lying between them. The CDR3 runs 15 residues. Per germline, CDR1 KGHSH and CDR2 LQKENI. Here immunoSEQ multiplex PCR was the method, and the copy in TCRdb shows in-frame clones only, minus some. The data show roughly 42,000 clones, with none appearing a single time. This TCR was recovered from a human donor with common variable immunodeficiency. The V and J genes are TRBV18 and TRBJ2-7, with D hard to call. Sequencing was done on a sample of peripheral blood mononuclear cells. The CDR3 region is CASSANSNPAYEQYF. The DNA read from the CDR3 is TGTGCCAGCTCAGCGAACAGCAACCCGGCCTACGAG.